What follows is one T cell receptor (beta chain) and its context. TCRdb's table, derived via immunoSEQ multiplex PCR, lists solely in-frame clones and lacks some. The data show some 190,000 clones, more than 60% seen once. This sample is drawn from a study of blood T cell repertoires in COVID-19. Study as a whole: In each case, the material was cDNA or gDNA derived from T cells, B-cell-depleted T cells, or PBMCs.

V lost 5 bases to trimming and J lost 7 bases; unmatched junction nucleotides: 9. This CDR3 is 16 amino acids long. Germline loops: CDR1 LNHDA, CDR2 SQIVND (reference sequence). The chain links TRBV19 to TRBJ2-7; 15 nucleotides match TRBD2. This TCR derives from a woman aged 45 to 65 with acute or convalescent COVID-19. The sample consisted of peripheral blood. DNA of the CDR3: TGTGCCAGTAGTTCCCGGACTAGCGGGAGGGCCAGGGAGCAGTACTTC. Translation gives CASSSRTSGRAREQYF.